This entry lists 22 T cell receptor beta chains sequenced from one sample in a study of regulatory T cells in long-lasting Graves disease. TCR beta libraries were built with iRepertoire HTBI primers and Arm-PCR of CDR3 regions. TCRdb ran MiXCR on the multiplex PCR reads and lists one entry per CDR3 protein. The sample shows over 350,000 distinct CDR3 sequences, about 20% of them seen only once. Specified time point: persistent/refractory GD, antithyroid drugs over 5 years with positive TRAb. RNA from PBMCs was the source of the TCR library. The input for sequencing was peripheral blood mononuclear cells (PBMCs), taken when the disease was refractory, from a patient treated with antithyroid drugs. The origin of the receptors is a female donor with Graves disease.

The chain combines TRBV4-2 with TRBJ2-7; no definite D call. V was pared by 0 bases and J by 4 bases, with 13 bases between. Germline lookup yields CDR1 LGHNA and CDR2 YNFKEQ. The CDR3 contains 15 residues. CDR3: CASSQDHSVEYEQYF. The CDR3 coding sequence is TGTGCCAGCAGCCAAGACCACTCCGTTGAGTACGAGCAGTACTTC.

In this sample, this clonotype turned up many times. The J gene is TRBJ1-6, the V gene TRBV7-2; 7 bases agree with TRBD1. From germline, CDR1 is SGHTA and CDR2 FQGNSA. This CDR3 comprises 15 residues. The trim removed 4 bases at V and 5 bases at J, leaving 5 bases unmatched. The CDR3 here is CASSSSGTDNSPLHF. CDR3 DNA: TGTGCCAGCAGCTCTTCCGGGACAGATAATTCACCCCTCCACTTT.

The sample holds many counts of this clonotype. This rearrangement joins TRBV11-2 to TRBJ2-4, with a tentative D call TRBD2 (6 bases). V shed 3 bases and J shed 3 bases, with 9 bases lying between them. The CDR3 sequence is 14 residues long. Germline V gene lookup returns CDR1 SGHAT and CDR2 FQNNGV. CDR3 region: CASSLIGGKNIQYF. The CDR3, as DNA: TGTGCCAGCAGCTTGATCGGGGGCAAAAACATTCAGTACTTC.

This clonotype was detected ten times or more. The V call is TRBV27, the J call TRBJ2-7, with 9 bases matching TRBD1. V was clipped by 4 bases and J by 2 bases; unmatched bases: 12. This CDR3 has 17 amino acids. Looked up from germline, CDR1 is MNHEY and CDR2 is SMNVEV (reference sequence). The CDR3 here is CASSYASGTGSPYEQYF. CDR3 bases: TGTGCCAGCAGTTACGCTTCCGGGACAGGGTCCCCCTACGAGCAGTACTTC.

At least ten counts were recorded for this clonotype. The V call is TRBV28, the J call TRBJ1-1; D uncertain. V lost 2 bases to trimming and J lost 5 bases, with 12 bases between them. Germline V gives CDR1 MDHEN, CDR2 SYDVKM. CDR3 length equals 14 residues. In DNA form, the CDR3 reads TGTGCCAGCAGTTTAAGTGGGTTGGGGACTGAAGCTTTCTTT. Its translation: CASSLSGLGTEAFF.

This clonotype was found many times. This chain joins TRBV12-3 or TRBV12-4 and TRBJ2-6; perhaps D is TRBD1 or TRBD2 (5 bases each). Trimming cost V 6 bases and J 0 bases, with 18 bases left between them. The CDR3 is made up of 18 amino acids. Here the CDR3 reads CASRSLGGPYSGANVLTF. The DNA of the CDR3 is TGTGCCAGCAGGTCTCTTGGGGGACCCTACTCTGGGGCCAACGTCCTGACTTTC.

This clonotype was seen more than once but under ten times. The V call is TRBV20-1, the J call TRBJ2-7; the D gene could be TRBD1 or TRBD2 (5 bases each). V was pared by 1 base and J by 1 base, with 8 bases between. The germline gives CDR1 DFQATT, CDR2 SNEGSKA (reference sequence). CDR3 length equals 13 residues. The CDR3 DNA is TGCAGTGCTAGAGTTGAGGGGTCCTACGAGCAGTACTTC. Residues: CSARVEGSYEQYF.

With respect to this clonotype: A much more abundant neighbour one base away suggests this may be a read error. CDR3 sequence reads: CSVARTVYGYTF. CDR3 in DNA: TGCAGCGTCGCCAGGACGGTCTATGGCTACACCTTC. The V call is TRBV29-1, the J call TRBJ1-2; D is uncertain. The V end was cut by 6 bases, the J end by 4 bases, with 12 bases between. The CDR3 has 12 amino acids. Germline CDR1 and CDR2: SQVTM and ANQGSEA.

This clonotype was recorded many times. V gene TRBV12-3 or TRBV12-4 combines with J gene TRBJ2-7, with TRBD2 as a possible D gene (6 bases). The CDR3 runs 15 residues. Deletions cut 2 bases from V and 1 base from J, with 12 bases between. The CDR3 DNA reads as TGTGCCAGCAGTTTATCTAGGGCGGGATCCTACGAGCAGTACTTC. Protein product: CASSLSRAGSYEQYF.

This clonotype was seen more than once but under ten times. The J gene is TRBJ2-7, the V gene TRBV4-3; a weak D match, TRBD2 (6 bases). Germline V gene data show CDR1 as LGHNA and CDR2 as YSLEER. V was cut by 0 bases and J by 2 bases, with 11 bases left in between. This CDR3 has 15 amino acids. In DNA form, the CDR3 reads TGCGCCAGCAGCCAAGATCGCGGGGCTACCTACGAGCAGTACTTC. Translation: CASSQDRGATYEQYF.

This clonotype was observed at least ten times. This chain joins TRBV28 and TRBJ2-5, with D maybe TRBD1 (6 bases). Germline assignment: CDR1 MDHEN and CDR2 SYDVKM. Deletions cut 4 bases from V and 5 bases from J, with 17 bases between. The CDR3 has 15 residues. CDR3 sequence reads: CASSSKPTGRETQYF. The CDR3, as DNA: TGTGCCAGCAGTTCAAAACCTACAGGGCGGGAGACCCAGTACTTC.

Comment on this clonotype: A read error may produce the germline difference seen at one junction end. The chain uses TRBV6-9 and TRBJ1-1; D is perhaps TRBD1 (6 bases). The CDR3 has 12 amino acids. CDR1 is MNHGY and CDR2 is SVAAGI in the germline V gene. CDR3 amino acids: CASSYQGTEASF. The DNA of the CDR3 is TGTGCCAGCAGTTACCAGGGGACTGAAGCTTCCTTT.

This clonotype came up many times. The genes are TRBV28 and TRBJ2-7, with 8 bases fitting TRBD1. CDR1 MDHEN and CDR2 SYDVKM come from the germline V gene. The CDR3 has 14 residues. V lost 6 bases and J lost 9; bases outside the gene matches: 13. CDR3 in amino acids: CASSLGTGPFGQYF. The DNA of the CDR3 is TGTGCCAGCAGCCTCGGGACAGGACCTTTCGGGCAGTACTTC. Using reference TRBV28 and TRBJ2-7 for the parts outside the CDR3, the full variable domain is DVKVTQSSRYLVKRTGEKVFLECVQDMDHENMFWYRQDPGLGLRLIYFSYDVKMKEKGDIPEGYSVSREKKERFSLILESASTNQTSMYLCASSLGTGPFGQYFGPGTRLTVT.

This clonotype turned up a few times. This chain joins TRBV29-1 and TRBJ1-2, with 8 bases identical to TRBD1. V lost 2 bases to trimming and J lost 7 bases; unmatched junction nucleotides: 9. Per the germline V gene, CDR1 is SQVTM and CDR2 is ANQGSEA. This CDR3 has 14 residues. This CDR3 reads CSVETGTGHGGYTF. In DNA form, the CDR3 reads TGCAGCGTTGAAACCGGGACAGGACACGGTGGCTACACCTTC.

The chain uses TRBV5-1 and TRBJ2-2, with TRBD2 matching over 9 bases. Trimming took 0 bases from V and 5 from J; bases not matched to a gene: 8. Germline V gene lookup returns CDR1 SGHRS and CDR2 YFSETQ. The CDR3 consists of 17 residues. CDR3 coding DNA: TGCGCCAGCAGCTTGGCGGGACTAGCCGGCGGAACCGGGGAGCTGTTTTTT. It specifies CASSLAGLAGGTGELFF.

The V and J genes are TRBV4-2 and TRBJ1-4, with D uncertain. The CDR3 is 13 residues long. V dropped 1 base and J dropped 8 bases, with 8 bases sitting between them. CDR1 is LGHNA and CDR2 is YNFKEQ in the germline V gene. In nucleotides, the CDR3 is TGTGCCAGCAGCCAAGCTCAAACGGAAAAACTGTTTTTT. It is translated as CASSQAQTEKLFF.

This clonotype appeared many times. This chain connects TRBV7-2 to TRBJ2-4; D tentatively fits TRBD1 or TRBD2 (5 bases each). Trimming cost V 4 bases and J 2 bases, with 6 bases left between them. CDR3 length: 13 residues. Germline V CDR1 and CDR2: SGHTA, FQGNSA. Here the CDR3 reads CASSSGPKNIQYF. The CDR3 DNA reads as TGTGCCAGCAGCTCGGGACCCAAAAACATTCAGTACTTC.

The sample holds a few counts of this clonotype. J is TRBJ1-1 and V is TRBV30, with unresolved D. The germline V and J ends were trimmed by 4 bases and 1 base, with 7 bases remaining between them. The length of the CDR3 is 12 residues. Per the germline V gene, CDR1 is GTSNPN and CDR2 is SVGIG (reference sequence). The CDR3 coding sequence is TGTGCCTGGAAGCAGCAGAACACTGAAGCTTTCTTT. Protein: CAWKQQNTEAFF.

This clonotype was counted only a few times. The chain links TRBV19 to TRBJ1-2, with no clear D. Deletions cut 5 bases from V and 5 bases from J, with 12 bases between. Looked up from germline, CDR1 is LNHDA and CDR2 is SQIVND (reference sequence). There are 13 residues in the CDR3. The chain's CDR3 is CASSDAVGYGYTF. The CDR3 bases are TGTGCCAGTAGTGATGCCGTAGGATATGGCTACACCTTC.

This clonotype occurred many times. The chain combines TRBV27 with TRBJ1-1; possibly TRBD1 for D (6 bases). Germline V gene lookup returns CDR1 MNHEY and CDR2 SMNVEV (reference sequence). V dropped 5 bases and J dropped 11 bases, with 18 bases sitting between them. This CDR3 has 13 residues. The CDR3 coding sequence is TGTGCCAGCAGTACCCGGACAGTAAAGGGGGCTTTCTTT. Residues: CASSTRTVKGAFF.

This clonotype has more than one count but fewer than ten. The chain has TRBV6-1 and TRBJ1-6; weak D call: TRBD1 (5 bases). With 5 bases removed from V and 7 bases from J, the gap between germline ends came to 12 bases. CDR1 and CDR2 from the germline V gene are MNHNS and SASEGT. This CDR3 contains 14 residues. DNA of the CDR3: TGTGCCAGCAGTCCCGGGGCCTCAAATTCACCCCTCCACTTT. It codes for CASSPGASNSPLHF.

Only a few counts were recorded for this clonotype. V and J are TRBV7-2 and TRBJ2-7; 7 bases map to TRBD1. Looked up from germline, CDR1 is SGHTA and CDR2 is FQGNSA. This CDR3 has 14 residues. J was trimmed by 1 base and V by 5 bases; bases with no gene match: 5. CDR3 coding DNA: TGTGCCAGCAGCGCTCAGACAGGGTCCTACGAGCAGTACTTC. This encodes CASSAQTGSYEQYF.